The rows below give T cell receptor beta chains drawn from one sample of a study of shared T cell receptors in the human thymus. The table came from immunoSEQ multiplex PCR; TCRdb's copy has only in-frame clones and leaves some out. The repertoire holds about 660,000 clones, with 88% as singletons. These data also featured in a second study, about human thymus T cells.

Sequencing was performed on thymocytes. Receptor source: a boy less than two years old with a congenital heart defect. CDR3s leave out the opening cysteine and the closing phenylalanine or tryptophan.

>TRBV10-3
AISGTSGNGEQF
>TRBV5-5
ASSGRDRGHEQY
>TRBV9
AGLQGSSYEQY
>TRBV4-2
ASSQGYRQGGGKLF
>TRBV10-3
AISESKGQDSKNIQY
>TRBV5-4
ASSLCHGDYGYT
>TRBV28
ASSVLQGAPQETQY
>TRBV7-8
ASSLPSAGGNPYEQY
>TRBV5-1
ASSFQGTAEAF
>TRBV6-6
ASSPSSRKDTGELF
>TRBV7-9
ASSLDLTGGYSGNTIY
>TRBV6-5
ASSYSAGQGYYGYT
>TRBV25-1
ASREPGRAGELF
>TRBV6-6
ATQRQGEGSQPQH
>TRBV14
ASSQDTSGRGRNEQF
>TRBV6-5
ASRRGLAADTQY
>TRBV28
ASILAGRNEQF
>TRBV4-3
ASSQEGKRENTIY
>TRBV6-1
ASSEWASGSGDTDTQY
>TRBV27
ASVRDSGRSYEQY
>TRBV30
AWSGRGPNESSTDTQY
>TRBV27
ASSSSMGLAGLQETQY
>TRBV9
ASSVQSGRTDTQY
>TRBV4-2
ASSQEKGAGGSEETQY
>TRBV27
ASSSYTGELF
>TRBV29-1
SVGLAVRADTQY
>TRBV4-2
ASSQPPRLADHNEQF
>TRBV27
ASSSPGQVGDTQY
>TRBV28
ASSLDWRAPSQY
>TRBV25-1
ASSEWDSSTDTQY
>TRBV29-1
SVEGNSGRARDIQY
>TRBV10-3
AISPGLYNEQF
>TRBV6-6
ASSPDITGNTIY
>TRBV27
ASSSPGETQY
>TRBV5-1
ASSLGTEQF
>TRBV4-3
ASSQANIGVEKQF
>TRBV29-1
SVQSGRASFHEQY
>TRBV5-4
ASSRSRAGLDYNEQF
>TRBV7-9
ASSLGPKYWRIGTYEQY
>TRBV5-1
ASSLRTSETLQETQY
>TRBV7-3
ASSLAGGSSYEQY
>TRBV6-1
ASSGLAGLTGELF
>TRBV23-1
ASARGQGATGELF
>TRBV4-1
ASSPTTGNEKLF
>TRBV25-1
ASSRHLTLH
>TRBV5-4
ASSEGQGDYEQY
>TRBV6-5
ASTTQGRGEQY
>TRBV6-5
ASSYCRTGSTGELF
>TRBV27
ASSFTRGRQGGTEAF
>TRBV15
ATSPDWTEAF
>TRBV29-1
SVGGEAKNIQY
>TRBV30
AWSVGRAGPRSGNTIY
>TRBV15
ATSRDYTLGVKETQY
>TRBV4-2
ASSQPARDRGYEQY
>TRBV12-5
ASEIQSAGGSYEQY
>TRBV5-1
ASSLDFAEQETQY